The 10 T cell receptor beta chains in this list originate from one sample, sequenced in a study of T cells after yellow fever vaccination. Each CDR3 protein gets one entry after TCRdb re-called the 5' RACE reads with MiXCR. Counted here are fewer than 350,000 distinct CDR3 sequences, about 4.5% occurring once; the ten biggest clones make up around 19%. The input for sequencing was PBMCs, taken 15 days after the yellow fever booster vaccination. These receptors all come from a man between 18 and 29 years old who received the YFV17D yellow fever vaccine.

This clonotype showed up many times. Here the CDR3 DNA reads TGTGCCTGGTCCATGGCCAAAAACATTCAGTACTTC. Protein product: CAWSMAKNIQYF. The J gene is TRBJ2-4, the V gene TRBV30; no firm D call. CDR3 size: 12 residues. V dropped 5 bases and J dropped 1 base, with 6 bases sitting between them. CDR1 and CDR2 (germline): GTSNPN, SVGIG (reference sequence).

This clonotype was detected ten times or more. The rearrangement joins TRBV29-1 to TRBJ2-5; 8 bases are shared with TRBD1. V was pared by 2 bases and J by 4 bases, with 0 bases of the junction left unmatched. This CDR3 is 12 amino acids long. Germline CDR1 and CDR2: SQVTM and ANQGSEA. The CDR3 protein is CSVETGGETQYF. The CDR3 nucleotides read TGCAGCGTTGAAACAGGGGGAGAGACCCAGTACTTC.

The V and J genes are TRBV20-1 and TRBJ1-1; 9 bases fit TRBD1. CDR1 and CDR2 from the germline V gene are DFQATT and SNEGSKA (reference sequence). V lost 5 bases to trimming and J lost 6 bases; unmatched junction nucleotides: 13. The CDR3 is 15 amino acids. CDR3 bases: TGCAGTGCTTTCGGGACAGGGTATTCAAGGCCTGAAGCTTTCTTT. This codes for CSAFGTGYSRPEAFF.

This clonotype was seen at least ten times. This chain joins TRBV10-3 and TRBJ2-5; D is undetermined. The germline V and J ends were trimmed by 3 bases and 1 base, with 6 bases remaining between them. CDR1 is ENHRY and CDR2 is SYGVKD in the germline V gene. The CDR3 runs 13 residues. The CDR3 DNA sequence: TGTGCCATCAGTGACCTCGTCCAAGAGACCCAGTACTTC. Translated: CAISDLVQETQYF.

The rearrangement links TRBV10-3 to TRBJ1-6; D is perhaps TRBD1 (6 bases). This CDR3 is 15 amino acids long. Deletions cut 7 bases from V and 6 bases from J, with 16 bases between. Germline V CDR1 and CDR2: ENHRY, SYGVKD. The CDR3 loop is CAINNYQGSNSPLHF. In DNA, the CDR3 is TGTGCCATCAATAACTACCAGGGGTCTAATTCACCCCTCCACTTT.

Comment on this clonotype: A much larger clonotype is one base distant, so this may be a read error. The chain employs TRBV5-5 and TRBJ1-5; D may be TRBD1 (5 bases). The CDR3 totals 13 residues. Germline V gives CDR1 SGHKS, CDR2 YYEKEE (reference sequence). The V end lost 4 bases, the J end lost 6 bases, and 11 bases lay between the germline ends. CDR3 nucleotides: TGTGCCAGCAGCATTGGGGGGACTCAGCCCCAGCATTTT. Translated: CASSIGGTQPQHF. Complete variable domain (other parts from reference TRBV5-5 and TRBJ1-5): DAGVTQSPTHLIKTRGQQVTLRCSPISGHKSVSWYQQVLGQGPQFIFQYYEKEERGRGNFPDRFSARQFPNYSSELNVNALLLGDSALYLCASSIGGTQPQHFGDGTRLSIL.

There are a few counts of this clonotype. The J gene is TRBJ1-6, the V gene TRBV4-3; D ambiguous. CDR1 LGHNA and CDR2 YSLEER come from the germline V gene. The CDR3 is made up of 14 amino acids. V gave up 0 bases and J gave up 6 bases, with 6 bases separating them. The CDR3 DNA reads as TGCGCCAGCAGCCAAGACGACCTTAATTCACCCCTCCACTTT. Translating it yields CASSQDDLNSPLHF.

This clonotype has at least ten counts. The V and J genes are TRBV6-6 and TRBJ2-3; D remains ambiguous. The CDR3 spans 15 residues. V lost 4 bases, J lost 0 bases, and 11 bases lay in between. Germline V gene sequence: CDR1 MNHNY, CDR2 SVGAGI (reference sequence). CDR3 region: CASSLGQKSTDTQYF. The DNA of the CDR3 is TGTGCCAGCAGTTTGGGCCAGAAGAGCACAGATACGCAGTATTTT.

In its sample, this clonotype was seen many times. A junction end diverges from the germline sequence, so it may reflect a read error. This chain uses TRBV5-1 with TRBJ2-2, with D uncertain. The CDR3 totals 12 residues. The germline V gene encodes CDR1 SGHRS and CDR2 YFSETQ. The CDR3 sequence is CASSFGTGELFF. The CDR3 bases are TGTGCCAGCAGTTTTGGCACCGGGGAGCTGTTTTTT.

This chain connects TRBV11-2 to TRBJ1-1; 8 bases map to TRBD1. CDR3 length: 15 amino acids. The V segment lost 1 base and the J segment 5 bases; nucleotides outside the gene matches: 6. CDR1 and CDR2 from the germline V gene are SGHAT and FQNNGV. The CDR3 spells CASSLGQGAQTEAFF. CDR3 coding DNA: TGTGCCAGCAGCTTAGGGCAGGGGGCGCAAACTGAAGCTTTCTTT.